This paragraph reports one T cell receptor (beta chain). The data belong to a study of blood T cell repertoires in COVID-19. Only in-frame clones appear in the TCRdb table, and some are missing; sequencing was by immunoSEQ multiplex PCR. Of approximately 300,000 clones in the sample, 65% to 85% were seen once. The CDR3 is 13 amino acids. Germline trimming cut 6 bases from V and 5 bases from J; bases unmatched to any gene: 8. From germline, CDR1 is SQVTM and CDR2 ANQGSEA. The rearrangement joins TRBV29-1 to TRBJ2-5, with 8 bases matching TRBD1. The source is a woman between 50 and 59 years old with acute or convalescent COVID-19. The material sequenced was peripheral blood. The CDR3 loop reads CSVEKQGGETQYF. The CDR3 nucleotides read TGCAGCGTCGAAAAACAGGGGGGTGAGACCCAGTACTTC.